This record looks at one T cell receptor (beta chain) sequence and its context. Its binding antigen is unknown. No base quality information exists; no much larger clone differs at one position. The lymph node samples were taken from the axillary draining lymph nodes of breast cancer patients. This sample was sequenced with an Illumina HiSeq 2000. TCR beta chain libraries were generated through multiplex PCR amplification. The amplified TCR beta chain products were analyzed by high-throughput sequencing. In TCRdb, the public reads were trimmed at Q25 with fastp and aligned with MiXCR, with productive beta chains retained. All rows with the same CDR3 protein become a single entry with the most common DNA and genes. A total of about 100,000 distinct CDR3 sequences appear in this sample, less than 25% of them only once. Around 1.2% of the sample lies in the top ten. After removal of 4 bases from V and 4 bases from J, the junction retains 6 bases not matched to a gene. The CDR3 spans 15 residues, from the cysteine through the phenylalanine. Solely the CDR3 DNA is kept, with 45 bases framed from the first base. As encoded in the germline V gene, CDR1 is MNHEY while CDR2 is SVGEGT.

The data stem from a study of breast tumors, draining lymph nodes, adjacent tissues (dated by TCRdb to about 2016). Regarding the complete study: In breast cancer patients, the study compared the TCR beta repertoires of tumor, adjacent nontumor tissue and axillary lymph nodes. The study aimed to assess the relationships and possible T-cell exchange between tumor, surrounding tissue and draining lymph node repertoires in human breast cancer. What the research found in general, with its limitations: The data were judged consistent with most tumor T cells deriving from the lymph node and then expanding within tumor tissue. Tumors showed preferential V and J gene usage, and their T-cell repertoire diversity fell below that of lymph nodes yet above that of nontumor tissue. Tumor and nontumor tissue repertoires were found to be significantly more similar in luminal-like than in basal-like breast cancer. The conclusion that tumor T cells originate in lymph nodes was framed as consistent with a hypothesis rather than directly demonstrated.

The sample taken for sequencing was axillary lymph node tissue. The sequence is built from TRBV6-2 or TRBV6-3 and TRBJ2-4, with 8 middle bases fitting TRBD1. The receptor was derived from a female donor with breast cancer. Some clones in this sample may be carry-over from other donors' samples. The DNA reads as follows: TGTGCCAGCAGTTCCCCGACAGGGGTGAAAAACATTCAGTACTTC. This gives the protein CASSSPTGVKNIQYF.